The rows below give T cell receptor beta chains drawn from one sample of a study of blood T cell repertoires in COVID-19. Profiling relied on immunoSEQ multiplex PCR, and the TCRdb table lists in-frame clones only, not all of them. The table records about 220,000 clones, around 90% of them present only once. The sequencing sample was made of PBMCs or T cells enriched from blood (not recorded which). These receptors were collected from a woman under 40 who had recovered from COVID-19. Each CDR3 is given with its conserved first and last residue. The D gene is left open where the match is weak. For some rows the clone size is stated as once, few or many, or as a class when expanded; others skip it.

V	D	J	size	DNA	CDR3
TRBV25-1	NA	TRBJ1-5	NA	TGTGCCAGCAGTGAATTTGGGGGCGATAGCAATCAGCCCCAGCATTTT	CASSEFGGDSNQPQHF
TRBV6-5	NA	TRBJ1-4	once	TGTGCCAGCAGCCGATTTATAGGGGCACAGGAAAAACTGTTTTTT	CASSRFIGAQEKLFF
TRBV3-1/TRBV3-2	NA	TRBJ2-3	once	TGTGCCAGCAGCCAAGGTTTGAGGTTCACAGATACGCAGTATTTT	CASSQGLRFTDTQYF
TRBV6-5	TRBD1	TRBJ1-2	NA	TGTGCCAGCAGTCCTGACAGGGATCCCTATGGCTACACCTTC	CASSPDRDPYGYTF
TRBV7-2	NA	TRBJ1-5	NA	TGTGCCAGCAATCAGGGAGGAAATCCGAATCAGCCCCAGCATTTT	CASNQGGNPNQPQHF
TRBV14	TRBD2	TRBJ2-1	NA	TGTGCCAGCAGCGAGGGGACTACGGGGGGATACGAGCAGTTCTTC	CASSEGTTGGYEQFF
TRBV5-4	NA	TRBJ1-5	NA	TGTGCCAGCAGCACAGGGTCGGGTCAGCCCCAGCATTTT	CASSTGSGQPQHF
TRBV6-4	NA	TRBJ2-7	NA	TGTGCCAAGGTGCCCCGGGGCTACGAGCAGTACTTC	CAKVPRGYEQYF
TRBV19	TRBD1	TRBJ1-4	NA	TGTGCCAGTAGTCTCCGGACAGGGACTAATGAAAAACTGTTTTTT	CASSLRTGTNEKLFF
TRBV5-4	NA	TRBJ2-6	once	TGTGCCAGCAGCCCTCTTGCGGCGAGGGCCAACGTCCTGACTTTC	CASSPLAARANVLTF
TRBV7-3	NA	TRBJ2-2	NA	TGTGCCAGCAGGCGAACCATCACCGGGGAGCTGTTTTTT	CASRRTITGELFF
TRBV7-9	TRBD1	TRBJ2-3	NA	TGTGCCAGCAACCCTTCGGGACAGGGGAGGACAGATACGCAGTATTTT	CASNPSGQGRTDTQYF
TRBV27	NA	TRBJ1-1	once	TGTGCCAGCAGCTTGATAGAGGGTCGCACTGAAGCTTTCTTT	CASSLIEGRTEAFF
TRBV2	NA	TRBJ2-5	once	TGTGCCAGCAGTGCCCGCAGGGCCCAAGAGACCCAGTACTTC	CASSARRAQETQYF
TRBV5-1	NA	TRBJ1-2	NA	TGCGCCAGCAGCTTGAACACCTCTAGTTTCTATGGCTACACCTTC	CASSLNTSSFYGYTF
TRBV4-2	NA	TRBJ2-7	once	TGTGCCAGCAGCCAAGATCTTGTGGGGGGGCAGTACGAGCAGTACTTC	CASSQDLVGGQYEQYF
TRBV9	TRBD1	TRBJ2-5	NA	TGTGCCAGCAGCGAGACAGGGCGCGGAGGAGAGACCCAGTACTTC	CASSETGRGGETQYF
TRBV7-8	TRBD1	TRBJ1-2	NA	TGTGCCAGCAGCTCCCATGCCGGGACAGGGTCTGACTACACCTTC	CASSSHAGTGSDYTF
TRBV6-1	NA	TRBJ1-3	NA	TGTGCCAGCAGTGATGAGGCTGGGGCCTCTGGAAACACCATATATTTT	CASSDEAGASGNTIYF
TRBV10-3	TRBD1	TRBJ2-3	NA	TGTGCCACCCACCTAGGACAGGGGTTGACAGATACGCAGTATTTT	CATHLGQGLTDTQYF
TRBV4-1	NA	TRBJ1-1	few	TGCGCCAGCAGCCAAGATCTCCGGAACACTGAAGCTTTCTTT	CASSQDLRNTEAFF
TRBV19	NA	TRBJ2-3	NA	TGTGCCAGTAGTATCGAGGGGGTCCAAGATACGCAGTATTTT	CASSIEGVQDTQYF
TRBV12-3/TRBV12-4	NA	TRBJ1-5	NA	TGTGCCAGCAGGAAGGGGCGTCAGCCCCAGCATTTT	CASRKGRQPQHF
TRBV5-6	NA	TRBJ1-5	NA	TGTGCCAGCAGCTTGGCCAATATCGGGGGAGGACAGCCCCAGCATTTT	CASSLANIGGGQPQHF
TRBV9	TRBD1	TRBJ2-1	NA	TGTGCCAGCAGTACAGGGGATCTTTCCTACAATGAGCAGTTCTTC	CASSTGDLSYNEQFF
TRBV7-8	NA	TRBJ1-4	NA	TGTGCCAGCAGCTTAGGGGTGTCGGGATTATCCGAAAAACTGTTTTTT	CASSLGVSGLSEKLFF
TRBV9	NA	TRBJ1-1	NA	TGTGCCAGCAGCGTAGTTGAGGGTTCGGATGCTTTCTTT	CASSVVEGSDAFF
TRBV10-3	NA	TRBJ1-6	NA	TGTGCCATCAGTGAGTCAGTTTTGGGGCAGGATTCACCCCTCCACTTT	CAISESVLGQDSPLHF
TRBV7-8	NA	TRBJ1-5	few	TGTGCCAGCAGCTTTTCTCAGGGGATCGGGGGCAATCAGCCCCAGCATTTT	CASSFSQGIGGNQPQHF
TRBV20-1	NA	TRBJ1-1	NA	TGCAGTGCTAGTAGGCGGGCGGACACTGAAGCTTTCTTT	CSASRRADTEAFF
TRBV19	TRBD1	TRBJ2-7	NA	TGTGCCAGTAGTATAGAAGGGACAGGGTTCTACGAGCAGTACTTC	CASSIEGTGFYEQYF
TRBV3-1/TRBV3-2	TRBD1	TRBJ1-3	few	TGTGCCAGCAGCCAACATACAGGGGGCGGTGGAAACACCATATATTTT	CASSQHTGGGGNTIYF
TRBV9	TRBD1	TRBJ1-2	NA	TGTGCCAGCAGCTCAGGACAGGGGGACTATGGCTACACCTTC	CASSSGQGDYGYTF
TRBV6-5	NA	TRBJ2-4	NA	TGTGCCAGCAGCCGAGACCAGGGGTACATTCAGTACTTC	CASSRDQGYIQYF
TRBV9	NA	TRBJ2-7	NA	TGTGCCAGCAGCGGTCGGGAAGGGGAGCAGTACTTC	CASSGREGEQYF
TRBV25-1	TRBD1	TRBJ1-2	once	TGTGCCAGCAGTGATGAGGCCAGGGGGGTTGGCTACACCTTC	CASSDEARGVGYTF
TRBV3-1/TRBV3-2	NA	TRBJ1-2	NA	TGTGCCAGCAGCCAAGCCAGGGATGGCTACACCTTC	CASSQARDGYTF
TRBV7-9	TRBD2	TRBJ2-5	NA	TGTGCCAGCAGCTACCGGGGGGATGGTAGTGAGACCCAGTACTTC	CASSYRGDGSETQYF
TRBV19	NA	TRBJ1-6	NA	TGTGCCACCACCACAGAAGCTTCACCCCTCCACTTT	CATTTEASPLHF
TRBV24-1	NA	TRBJ2-3	NA	TGTGCCACCAGTGACGCTTGGGGGGGGCTAATAGATACGCAGTATTTT	CATSDAWGGLIDTQYF